This TCR delta chain came from a study of γδ T cells in repeated Plasmodium falciparum infection. Study at large: Malian children with intense seasonal malaria exposure were compared with matched Australian children. Malian gammadelta TCRs were studied during no-transmission periods and across acute malaria episodes. Donors had four controlled P. falciparum NF54 infections over roughly 600 days.

TCRdb applied CATT to the multiplex PCR reads for clone calling. The sample yields around 82,000 delta-chain clones, approximately 1.4% seen once. Worth noting for this clone: A read error likely explains this, since a far larger clone differs by one base. Different DNA sequences within this sample yield the same CDR3.

The sample consisted of gamma-delta T cells from blood. This TCR was recovered from a pool of human donors (malaria-infected and uninfected, not separated).

The CDR3 nucleotides read TGTGCATGTGACACTGGGGGAGCTTTGACAGCACAACTCTTCTTT. Its translation is CACDTGGALTAQLFF. The V call is TRDV2, the J call TRDJ2; 9 bases line up with TRDD3. Looked up from germline, CDR1 is GEAIGNYY and CDR2 is EKD. The CDR3 consists of 15 residues.